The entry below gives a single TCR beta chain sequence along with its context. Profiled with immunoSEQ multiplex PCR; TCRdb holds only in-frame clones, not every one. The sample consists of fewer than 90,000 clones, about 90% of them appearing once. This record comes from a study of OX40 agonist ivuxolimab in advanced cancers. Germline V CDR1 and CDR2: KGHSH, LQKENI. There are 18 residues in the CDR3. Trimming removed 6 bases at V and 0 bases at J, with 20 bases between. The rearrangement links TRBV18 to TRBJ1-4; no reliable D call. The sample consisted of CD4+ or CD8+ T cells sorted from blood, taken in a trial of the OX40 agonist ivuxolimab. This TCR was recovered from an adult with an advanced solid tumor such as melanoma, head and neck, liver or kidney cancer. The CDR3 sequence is CASSRNAWATATNEKLFF. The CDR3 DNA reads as TGTGCCAGCTCCCGAAACGCCTGGGCGACTGCAACTAATGAAAAACTGTTTTTT.